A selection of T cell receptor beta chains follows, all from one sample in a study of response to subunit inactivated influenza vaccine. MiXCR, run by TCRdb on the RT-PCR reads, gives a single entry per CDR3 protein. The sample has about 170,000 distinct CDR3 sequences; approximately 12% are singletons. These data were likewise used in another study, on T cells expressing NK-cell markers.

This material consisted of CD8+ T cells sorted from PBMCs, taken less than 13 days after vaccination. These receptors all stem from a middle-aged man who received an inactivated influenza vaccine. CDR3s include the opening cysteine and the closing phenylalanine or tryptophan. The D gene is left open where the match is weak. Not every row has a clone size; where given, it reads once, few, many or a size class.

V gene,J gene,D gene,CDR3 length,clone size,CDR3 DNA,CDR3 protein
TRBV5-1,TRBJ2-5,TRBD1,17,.,TGCGCCAGCTCTTTATGGTTCGGACAGGGAGATGGAGAGACCCAGTACTTC,CASSLWFGQGDGETQYF
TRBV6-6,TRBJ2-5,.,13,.,TGTGCCAGCGACAACGGATCTGGGGAGACCCAGTACTTC,CASDNGSGETQYF
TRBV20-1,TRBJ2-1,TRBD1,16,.,TGCAGTGCTAGGTGGGACAGGGTTAGTACATTAAATGAGCAGTTCTTC,CSARWDRVSTLNEQFF
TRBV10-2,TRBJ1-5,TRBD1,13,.,TGCGCCAGCAGGACAGGGCCCTATCAGCCCCAGCATTTT,CASRTGPYQPQHF
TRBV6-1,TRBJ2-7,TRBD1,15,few,TGTGCCAGCAGTAGACAGGGGGAGTTATTCTACGAGCAGTACTTC,CASSRQGELFYEQYF
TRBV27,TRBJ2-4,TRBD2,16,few,TGTGCCAGCAGTTTAACCTTGACTAGCGTTGAGGACATTCAGTACTTC,CASSLTLTSVEDIQYF
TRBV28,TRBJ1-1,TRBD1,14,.,TGTGCCAGCAGCCAAGACAGGGTAGGAACTGAAGCTTTCTTT,CASSQDRVGTEAFF
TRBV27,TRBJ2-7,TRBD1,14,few,TGTGCCAGCAGTCCGACAGGGGGCTACTACGAGCAGTACTTC,CASSPTGGYYEQYF
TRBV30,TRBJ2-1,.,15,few,TGTGCCTGCCTGAGGGGGGCCCACGTCTACAATGAGCAGTTCTTC,CACLRGAHVYNEQFF
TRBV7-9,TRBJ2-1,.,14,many,TGTGCCAGCAGCTTAGCGGGCGTCTACAATGAGCAGTTCTTC,CASSLAGVYNEQFF
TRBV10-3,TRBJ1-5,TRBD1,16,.,TGTGCCATCAGTGAGTCGTGGACAGGGAGCAATCAGCCCCAGCATTTT,CAISESWTGSNQPQHF
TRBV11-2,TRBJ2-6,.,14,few,TGTGCCAGCAGCTTCCATTCTGGGGCCAACGTCCTGACTTTC,CASSFHSGANVLTF
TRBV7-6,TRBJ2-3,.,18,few,TGTGCCAGCAGCTTATGGGGCGCTCCCAGGTCTTCCGCAGATACGCAGTATTTT,CASSLWGAPRSSADTQYF
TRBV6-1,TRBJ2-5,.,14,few,TGTGCCAGCAGACCCCTCGGCTCACAAGAGACCCAGTACTTC,CASRPLGSQETQYF
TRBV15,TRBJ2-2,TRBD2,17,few,TGTGCCACCAGCAGAGATTGGACTAGCGGGAACACCGGGGAGCTGTTTTTT,CATSRDWTSGNTGELFF
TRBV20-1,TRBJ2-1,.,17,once,TGCTGTGCTAGATTTTCCTTTGCGGGTCCCTCCTACAATGAGCAGTTCTTC,CCARFSFAGPSYNEQFF
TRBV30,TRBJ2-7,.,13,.,TGTGCCTGGAGTGTAATCAGGGGCTACGAGCAGTACTTC,CAWSVIRGYEQYF
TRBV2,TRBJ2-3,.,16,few,TGTGCCAGCAGCTACGTGGGGCGACAGGGCACAGATACGCAGTATTTT,CASSYVGRQGTDTQYF
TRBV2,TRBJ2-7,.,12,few,TGTGCCAGCAGTGATCCCAATTACGAGCAGTACTTC,CASSDPNYEQYF
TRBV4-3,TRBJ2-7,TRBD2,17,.,TGCGCCAGCAGCCAAGATTATGGGCGGGAGTTCTCCTACGAGCAGTACTTC,CASSQDYGREFSYEQYF
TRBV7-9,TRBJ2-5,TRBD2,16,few,TGTGCCAGCAGCCACGGGACTAGCGGGAAGCAAGAGACCCAGTACTTC,CASSHGTSGKQETQYF
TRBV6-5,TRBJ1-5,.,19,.,TGTGCCAGCAGTTACGGACTCACGGGGGGCGGGGGGAGCAATCAGCCCCAGCATTTT,CASSYGLTGGGGSNQPQHF
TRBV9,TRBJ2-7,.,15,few,TGTGCCAGCAGCGTAGCCCAGGGTTACTCCTACGAGCAGTACTTC,CASSVAQGYSYEQYF
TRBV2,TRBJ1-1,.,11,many,TGTGCCAGCAGAGGGGGGTCCGAAGCTTTCTTT,CASRGGSEAFF
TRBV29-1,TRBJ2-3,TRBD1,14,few,TGCAGCGTTGATACCGACAGGGGTTATGATACGCAGTATTTT,CSVDTDRGYDTQYF
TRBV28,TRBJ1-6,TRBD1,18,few,TGTGCCAGCAGTTCCCCGGGACAGGGTTCCTTCTATAATTCACCCCTCCACTTT,CASSSPGQGSFYNSPLHF
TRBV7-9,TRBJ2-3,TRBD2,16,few,TGTGCCAGCAGCCCAGCATGGGGCGGGAGATTAGATACGCAGTATTTT,CASSPAWGGRLDTQYF
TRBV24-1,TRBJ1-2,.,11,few,TGTGCCACCTCCGACTTCTATGGCTACACCTTC,CATSDFYGYTF
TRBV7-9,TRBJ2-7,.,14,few,TGTGCCAGCAACACGGACAGACGCTCCTACGAGCAGTACTTC,CASNTDRRSYEQYF
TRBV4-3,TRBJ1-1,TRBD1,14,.,TGCGCCAGCAGCCAAGGACAGGGGCTCGCTGAAGCTTTCTTT,CASSQGQGLAEAFF
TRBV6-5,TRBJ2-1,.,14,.,TGTGCCAGCAGTTTCAGCGGGTCCAACAATGAGCAGTTCTTC,CASSFSGSNNEQFF
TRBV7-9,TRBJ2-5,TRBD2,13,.,TGTGCCAGCAATGCGGGGGTCGGGGAGACCCAGTACTTC,CASNAGVGETQYF
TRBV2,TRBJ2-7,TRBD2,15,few,TGTGCCAGCAGTGATGGAGGGAGCGGGGTCTTCGAGCAGTACTTC,CASSDGGSGVFEQYF
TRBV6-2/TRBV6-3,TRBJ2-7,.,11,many,TGTGCCAGCATTTCGGGAGACGAGCAGTACTTC,CASISGDEQYF